Sequencing of this TCR beta chain was carried out in a study of human T cells and chemical hapten exposure. Whole-study context: Upper inner arm skin measuring around 2 cm by around 2 cm received 2% DPC for sensitization.

A remark on this clonotype: Its antigen is currently unknown.

TCRdb reanalysed the RACE reads using MiXCR and keeps one entry per CDR3 protein. The sample lists 70,000 to 75,000 distinct CDR3 sequences, more than 30% occurring once. CDR1 SGHTA and CDR2 FQGNSA come from the germline V gene. This CDR3 comprises 14 residues. Trimming took 5 bases from V and 0 from J, leaving 8 bases between them. Time point meaning: patch test 1, 2 weeks after DPC sensitization. The treatment denotes: therapeutic diphenylcyclopropenone sensitization with weekly scalp DPC. Overall study findings and caveats: Patch test scores rose with PT1 expanded TCR counts, a positive correlation.

V and J are TRBV7-2 and TRBJ1-5; D unclear. The sequence came from a man aged 40-49 years with alopecia areata. Some clones in this sample may be carry-over from other donors' samples. The starting material was whole blood, obtained in connection with sensitization to the hapten diphenylcyclopropenone (DPC). CDR3: CASSAWGSNQPQHF. In DNA form, the CDR3 reads TGTGCCAGCAGCGCGTGGGGTAGCAATCAGCCCCAGCATTTT.